Each of the 17 T cell receptor beta chains below was sequenced from the same sample in a study of shared clonotypes between healthy human individuals. Selected positively for CCR7 and CD45RO-negative, naive CD8 cells excluded terminally differentiated effector memory CD45RA+ cells. Profiled with immunoSEQ multiplex PCR; TCRdb holds only in-frame clones, not every one. Here the sample spans around 2,000,000 clones, approximately 94% being singletons. Material for sequencing was naive CD8+ T cells from PBMCs. Receptors were obtained from a man in his late teens or twenties in good health. Some clones in this sample may be carry-over from other donors' samples.

The V call is TRBV10-3, the J call TRBJ2-6; the D gene is possibly TRBD1 (6 bases). CDR1 and CDR2 (germline): ENHRY, SYGVKD. This CDR3 has 16 amino acids. Trimming removed 6 bases at V and 2 bases at J, with 14 bases between. CDR3 sequence (DNA): TGTGCCATCAGATCGTTAGGGGGAGCTGGGGCCAACGTCCTGACTTTC. Translation gives CAIRSLGGAGANVLTF.

The rearrangement uses TRBV25-1 and TRBJ1-2, with D unclear. CDR1 and CDR2 (germline): MGHDK, SYGVNS. Trimming stripped 3 bases from V and 4 bases from J, with 9 bases between. The CDR3 contains 13 residues. DNA for the CDR3: TGTGCCAGCAGTGATTCGGTTATCTATGGCTACACCTTC. This gives the protein CASSDSVIYGYTF.

The chain carries TRBV6-7 and TRBJ1-2; TRBD1 is a possible D gene (5 bases). TRBV6-7 is recorded as an ORF, its role being uncertain. Trimming took 7 bases from V and 8 from J, leaving 32 bases between them. This CDR3 spans 18 amino acids. The CDR3 spells CASNTLRADNLRDSGYTF. In DNA, the CDR3 is TGTGCCAGCAACACCCTCAGGGCTGACAACCTTCGGGACTCAGGCTACACCTTC.

This clone was seen only once. The V and J genes are TRBV28 and TRBJ2-7; D possibly matches TRBD1 or TRBD2 (5 bases each). Trimming took off 5 bases at V and 4 bases at J, with 24 bases between the two ends. In germline, CDR1 is MDHEN, CDR2 SYDVKM. CDR3 length: 17 residues. The CDR3 sequence is CASSLYRDPIISYEQYF. The CDR3 nucleotides are TGTGCCAGCAGTCTCTACCGGGACCCGATTATTTCTTACGAGCAGTACTTC.

The chain joins TRBV5-6 to TRBJ2-7; no reliable D call. Germline CDR1 SGHDT, CDR2 YYEEEE. V dropped 1 base and J dropped 0 bases, with 14 bases sitting between them. There are 16 residues in the CDR3. The CDR3 loop reads CASSLLSGLSSYEQYF. The CDR3 nucleotides are TGTGCCAGCAGCTTGCTCTCAGGCCTAAGCTCCTACGAGCAGTACTTC.

V usage is TRBV28 and J usage is TRBJ2-7; maybe TRBD1 (6 bases). Germline V CDR1 and CDR2: MDHEN, SYDVKM. The CDR3 extends over 14 amino acids. Trimming pared 5 bases from V and 3 bases from J, leaving 14 bases between. CDR3 sequence reads: CASSLTGTYYEQYF. The CDR3 DNA reads TGTGCCAGCAGTCTCACCGGGACATACTACGAGCAGTACTTC.

The chain links TRBV9 to TRBJ2-1; D may be TRBD2 (7 bases). This CDR3 spans 17 amino acids. The V end was cut by 3 bases, the J end by 7 bases, with 23 bases between. CDR1 and CDR2 from the germline V gene are SGDLS and YYNGEE. CDR3 DNA sequence: TGTGCCAGCAGCGCTCGAGGGGGTTATCTAGCGGATAATGAGCAGTTCTTC. Its translation: CASSARGGYLADNEQFF.

The chain joins TRBV9 to TRBJ1-6, with TRBD1 as a possible D gene (5 bases). V lost 6 bases to trimming and J lost 9 bases, with 25 bases between them. The CDR3 runs 17 residues. CDR1 and CDR2 from the germline V gene are SGDLS and YYNGEE. The CDR3 region has the DNA TGTGCCAGCAACCTAGAGCCGGGACCCCAAATTACTTCACCCCTCCACTTT. Translation: CASNLEPGPQITSPLHF. The full variable domain, completed using reference TRBV9 and TRBJ1-6, is DSGVTQTPKHLITATGQRVTLRCSPRSGDLSVYWYQQSLDQGLQFLIQYYNGEERAKGNILERFSAQQFPDLHSELNLSSLELGDSALYFCASNLEPGPQITSPLHFGNGTRLTVT.

This clone was found once. This CDR3 is also generated by other DNA sequences in the sample. This chain links TRBV5-4 with TRBJ2-7; no firm D call. The V gene's germline CDR1 is SGHNT and CDR2 YYREEE (reference sequence). The germline V and J ends were trimmed by 0 bases and 5 bases, with 3 bases remaining between them. The CDR3 contains 11 residues. The CDR3 region has the DNA TGTGCCAGCAGCTTGGGGGACGAGCAGTACTTC. As protein: CASSLGDEQYF.

The chain links TRBV7-9 to TRBJ2-3; D is possibly TRBD2 (6 bases). V gave up 5 bases and J gave up 0 bases, with 18 bases separating them. CDR3 length: 17 residues. Per germline, CDR1 SEHNR and CDR2 FQNEAQ (reference sequence). CDR3 in DNA: TGTGCCAGCAGCCCCCCACCGGGGAGCGGGAGCACAGATACGCAGTATTTT. Residues: CASSPPPGSGSTDTQYF.

As for this clone: Other DNA sequences in the same sample also yield this CDR3. CDR3 sequence (DNA): TGTGCCAGCAGCTTTGCTAGCGGGAGCTCCTACGAGCAGTACTTC. This encodes CASSFASGSSYEQYF. The chain couples TRBV11-2 to TRBJ2-7; 10 bases agree with TRBD2. The germline V gene encodes CDR1 SGHAT and CDR2 FQNNGV. This CDR3 is 15 amino acids long. V shed 3 bases, J shed 0 bases, and the junction held 2 bases outside the gene matches.

The chain recombines TRBV7-9 with TRBJ2-1; TRBD2 is a possible D gene (6 bases). V was cut by 6 bases and J by 12 bases, with 12 bases left in between. This CDR3 spans 11 amino acids. Germline V gene sequence: CDR1 SEHNR, CDR2 FQNEAQ (reference sequence). CDR3 sequence reads: CASSELAWQFF. The CDR3, as DNA: TGTGCCAGCAGTGAACTAGCCTGGCAGTTCTTC.

The rearrangement uses TRBV11-2 and TRBJ2-7, with D perhaps matching TRBD2 (5 bases). Trimming cost V 5 bases and J 13 bases, with 27 bases left between them. The V gene's germline CDR1 is SGHAT and CDR2 FQNNGV. This CDR3 contains 15 residues. The CDR3 coding sequence is TGTGCCAGCAGCCCCTTGGGAGCGGACTCCTTCGGGTCATACTTC. This sequence encodes CASSPLGADSFGSYF.

J is TRBJ2-1 and V is TRBV7-9; a weak D match, TRBD2 (6 bases). V lost 3 bases, J lost 8 bases, and 8 bases lay in between. CDR3 length: 12 amino acids. CDR1 is SEHNR and CDR2 is FQNEAQ in the germline V gene (reference sequence). The CDR3 DNA reads TGTGCCAGCAGCTTCTGGGAGGATGAGCAGTTCTTC. It is translated as CASSFWEDEQFF.

V usage is TRBV7-6 and J usage is TRBJ2-1; D is undetermined. Germline CDR1 SGHVS, CDR2 FNYEAQ. Trimming shortened V by 5 bases and J by 3 bases, and 20 bases separated the two germline ends. This CDR3 comprises 17 residues. CDR3 residues: CASSTRLGRSDYNEQFF. The CDR3 DNA sequence: TGTGCCAGCAGCACCCGTCTTGGGCGGAGTGACTACAATGAGCAGTTCTTC.

CDR3: CASRPRTAVKEKLFF. The CDR3 DNA reads TGTGCCAGCAGGCCCCGGACGGCTGTAAAGGAAAAACTGTTTTTT. This chain connects TRBV28 to TRBJ1-4; D is unclear. From germline, CDR1 is MDHEN and CDR2 SYDVKM. V lost 6 bases and J 8 bases, leaving 19 bases between the germline ends. The CDR3 loop spans 15 amino acids.

As for this clone: The same CDR3 can be traced to other DNA sequences in this sample. V and J are TRBV27 and TRBJ2-7; a weak D match, TRBD2 (6 bases). The germline gives CDR1 MNHEY, CDR2 SMNVEV (reference sequence). Deletions cut 2 bases from V and 3 bases from J, with 8 bases between. The CDR3 has 13 amino acids. CDR3 nucleotides: TGTGCCAGCAGTTTAGAGGGAGGCTACGAGCAGTACTTC. Translated, it gives CASSLEGGYEQYF.